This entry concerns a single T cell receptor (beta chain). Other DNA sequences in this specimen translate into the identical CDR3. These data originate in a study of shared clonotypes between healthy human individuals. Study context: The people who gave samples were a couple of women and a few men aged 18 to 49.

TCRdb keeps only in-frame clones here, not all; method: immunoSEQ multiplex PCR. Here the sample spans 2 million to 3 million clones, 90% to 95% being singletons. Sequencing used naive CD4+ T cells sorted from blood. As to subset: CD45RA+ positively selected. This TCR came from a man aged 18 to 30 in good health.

In DNA form, the CDR3 reads TGTGCCAGCAGCTTAGTCGGGACCTACGAGCAGTACTTC. Translated, it gives CASSLVGTYEQYF. The V and J genes are TRBV7-9 and TRBJ2-7; D perhaps matches TRBD2 (5 bases). The ends were cut back, 1 base at V and 2 bases at J, with 6 bases in the middle. The CDR3 spans 13 residues. Germline lookup yields CDR1 SEHNR and CDR2 FQNEAQ (reference sequence).